This entry lists 16 T cell receptor beta chains sequenced from one sample in a study of shared clonotypes between healthy human individuals. Method: immunoSEQ multiplex PCR; TCRdb's copy keeps in-frame clones and lacks some. The table has some 580,000 clones, roughly 97% seen once. Sequenced input: naive CD4+ T cells sorted from blood. Subset: CD45RA+ positively selected. The receptor set was obtained from a woman aged 25 to 45 in good health.

The chain employs TRBV25-1 and TRBJ1-4, with D perhaps TRBD1 (6 bases). Germline loops: CDR1 MGHDK, CDR2 SYGVNS. The CDR3 is 18 residues long. Deletions cut 4 bases from V and 4 bases from J, with 22 bases between. Here the CDR3 reads CASSAASVSDSLNEKLFF. The CDR3 nucleotides read TGTGCCAGCAGTGCAGCCTCCGTTTCGGACAGCCTTAATGAAAAACTGTTTTTT.

The gene calls are TRBV6-1 and TRBJ2-3; weak D call: TRBD2 (5 bases). The V end lost 8 bases, the J end lost 6 bases, and 18 bases lay between the germline ends. The germline CDR1 and CDR2 sequences are MNHNS and SASEGT. The CDR3 covers 14 residues. CDR3 coding DNA: TGTGCCAGCGGGCGCGGGCCACGGGCGGATACGCAGTATTTT. This gives the protein CASGRGPRADTQYF.

V gene TRBV7-8 combines with J gene TRBJ2-1, with TRBD2 identical over 9 bases. The CDR3 spans 17 residues. Germline CDR1 SGHVS, CDR2 FQNEAQ. Unmatched junction bases numbered 11, after V lost 1 base and J lost 7 bases. The CDR3 spells CASSLGSGSFVLNEQFF. CDR3 coding DNA: TGTGCCAGCAGCTTAGGTAGCGGGAGTTTCGTGTTGAATGAGCAGTTCTTC.

The rearrangement links TRBV28 to TRBJ2-3; D might be TRBD1 or TRBD2, each matching 5 bases. V was cut by 6 bases and J by 4 bases, with 17 bases left in between. CDR3 size: 15 residues. From germline, CDR1 is MDHEN and CDR2 SYDVKM. CDR3 coding DNA: TGTGCCAGCAGCCCCCGTCCCGGGGCCCCAGATACGCAGTATTTT. Translating gives CASSPRPGAPDTQYF.

This clone showed up just once. The chain joins TRBV2 to TRBJ2-7; D is ambiguous. The CDR3 sequence is 16 residues long. Between the trimmed V and J ends, which lost 3 bases and 9 bases, there was a span of 24 bases. Germline CDR1 and CDR2: SNHLY and FYNNEI. The CDR3 nucleotides read TGTGCCAGCAGTGAGAGTTATCGGGCGGCCCTACGTGTGCAGTACTTC. This encodes CASSESYRAALRVQYF.

The genes are TRBV7-9 and TRBJ2-5; 8 bases are a match to TRBD1. Germline CDR1 and CDR2: SEHNR and FQNEAQ (reference sequence). J gave up 8 bases and V 5 bases, and 10 bases lay outside the gene matches. CDR3 length: 14 residues. The CDR3 coding sequence is TGTGCCAGCAGCGTGGACAGGGACCTCGAAACCCAGTACTTC. Protein product: CASSVDRDLETQYF.

The genes are TRBV27 and TRBJ2-1, with D perhaps matching TRBD1 or TRBD2 (6 bases each). Germline CDR1 reads MNHEY; CDR2 reads SMNVEV (reference sequence). There are 17 residues in the CDR3. V lost 2 bases, J lost 9 bases, and 23 bases lay in between. CDR3 coding DNA: TGTGCCAGCAGTTTACAGGGTTGGGGCCAGGGGAGGTTTGAGCAGTTCTTC. Its translation is CASSLQGWGQGRFEQFF.

The chain carries TRBV6-5 and TRBJ2-6, with TRBD1 matching over 9 bases. Germline lookup yields CDR1 MNHEY and CDR2 SVGAGI. Trimming cost V 5 bases and J 3 bases; bases outside gene matches: 2. CDR3 length: 15 residues. CDR3 sequence reads: CASSRQGGGANVLTF. The CDR3 DNA reads TGTGCCAGCAGTCGACAGGGGGGTGGGGCCAACGTCCTGACTTTC.

This sequence joins TRBV28 and TRBJ1-2, with a tentative D call TRBD1 (6 bases). This CDR3 contains 12 residues. V was cut by 6 bases and J by 8 bases, with 13 bases left in between. CDR1 is MDHEN, CDR2 SYDVKM, per germline. Here the CDR3 reads CASSLQGRGYTF. For the CDR3, the DNA is TGTGCCAGCAGCCTACAGGGTAGAGGCTACACCTTC.

The CDR3 region has the DNA TGTGCCAGCTCACCTCGGCCAGACCAAGAGACCCAGTACTTC. This sequence encodes CASSPRPDQETQYF. The chain carries TRBV18 and TRBJ2-5; D remains unclear. Germline V gene lookup returns CDR1 KGHSH and CDR2 LQKENI. V was pared by 3 bases and J by 0 bases, with 8 bases between. The CDR3 loop spans 14 amino acids. Variable domain in full (rest from reference TRBV18 and TRBJ2-5): NAGVMQNPRHLVRRRGQEARLRCSPMKGHSHVYWYRQLPEEGLKFMVYLQKENIIDESGMPKERFSAEFPKEGPSILRIQQVVRGDSAAYFCASSPRPDQETQYFGPGTRLLVL.

The V gene is TRBV7-2, the J gene TRBJ2-1; TRBD2 agrees at 11 bases. V lost 1 base, J lost 5 bases, and 4 bases stayed unmatched. This CDR3 spans 16 amino acids. Germline lookup yields CDR1 SGHTA and CDR2 FQGNSA. CDR3 region: CASSLGPSGGNNEQFF. CDR3 nucleotides: TGTGCCAGCAGCTTAGGGCCTAGCGGGGGGAACAATGAGCAGTTCTTC. The full variable domain, in which reference TRBV7-2 and TRBJ2-1 provide the parts outside the CDR3, is GAGVSQSPSNKVTEKGKDVELRCDPISGHTALYWYRQSLGQGLEFLIYFQGNSAPDKSGLPSDRFSAERTGGSVSTLTIQRTQQEDSAVYLCASSLGPSGGNNEQFFGPGTRLTVL.

The V and J genes are TRBV28 and TRBJ2-1, with D uncertain. Between the trimmed V and J ends, which lost 6 bases and 0 bases, there was a span of 21 bases. From germline, CDR1 is MDHEN and CDR2 SYDVKM. The CDR3 runs to 18 residues. CDR3 sequence reads: CASSPPLGAASSYNEQFF. As DNA, the CDR3 is TGTGCCAGCAGCCCCCCCCTTGGAGCCGCTAGCTCCTACAATGAGCAGTTCTTC.

The chain is built from TRBV18 and TRBJ2-7; D is perhaps TRBD1 (5 bases). The CDR3 covers 13 residues. The germline V and J ends were trimmed by 2 bases and 6 bases, with 11 bases remaining between them. Germline values: CDR1 KGHSH, CDR2 LQKENI. The CDR3 DNA follows: TGTGCCAGCTCACCATCCAGGGATACCGAGCAGTACTTC. Protein: CASSPSRDTEQYF.

The table lists this clone with a count of one. V usage is TRBV28 and J usage is TRBJ1-4; 9 bases are a match to TRBD1. The CDR3 is 18 amino acids. Germline CDR1 reads MDHEN; CDR2 reads SYDVKM. V lost 6 bases and J lost 2; bases outside the gene matches: 13. CDR3 DNA sequence: TGTGCCAGCAGCCCCGGGACAGGGCGGGGTGGGACTAATGAAAAACTGTTTTTT. This sequence encodes CASSPGTGRGGTNEKLFF.

This chain joins TRBV11-3 and TRBJ2-2, with TRBD1 matching 7 bases. CDR1 is SGHNT, CDR2 YENEEA, per germline. The V and J ends lost 5 bases and 7 bases, in that order; junction bases with no gene match: 7. CDR3 length equals 14 residues. In DNA form, the CDR3 reads TGTGCCAGCAGCGACACAGGGGTTGACGGGGAGCTGTTTTTT. It specifies CASSDTGVDGELFF.

The rearrangement joins TRBV18 to TRBJ2-5; the match to TRBD1 covers 10 bases. Germline CDR1 KGHSH, CDR2 LQKENI. J lost 6 bases, V lost 1 base, and 5 bases had no gene match. The CDR3 runs 15 residues. CDR3 residues: CASSPRGQGYQTQYF. DNA of the CDR3: TGTGCCAGCTCACCACGGGGACAGGGGTACCAGACCCAGTACTTC.